The entry below describes one T cell receptor (beta chain). What it binds is unknown. These data come from a study of vaccination effects on CD4 cells after COVID-19. Study-wide context: Sample collection from two convalescent patients occurred 16 days and one week before vaccination. Regarding the study as a whole: Convalescent patients in the study were few, and early post-infection timepoints were absent.

Clones were sequenced by immunoSEQ multiplex PCR, and TCRdb holds only the in-frame ones, with some missing. The sample lists tens of thousands of clones, 70% to 80% seen once, with roughly 35% in the top ten. In germline, CDR1 is SGHKS, CDR2 YYEKEE (reference sequence). Trimming took 1 base from V and 4 from J; bases not matched to a gene: 3. This CDR3 region has 14 residues. Sequencing in the ViraFEST assay came after antigen-specific CD4+ T cells had been expanded with viral peptide pools, which were used to stimulate PBMC. CD4+ T cell isolation took place after 10 days of culture. From March to December 2020, the person had a SARS-CoV-2 infection that was confirmed by PCR. Each culture well received a few million PBMC. These cells were then cultured in IMDM with 9 to 10 IU/ml IL-2 and 9.5 to 10 ug/ml peptides. Half the medium was swapped for IL-2 medium on days 3 and 7.

The chain carries TRBV5-5 and TRBJ1-1, with 8 positions matching TRBD1. The receptor's source is a human donor who had a prior SARS-CoV-2 infection. The sample in question was CD4+ T cells from PBMCs cultured with a peptide pool, obtained before COVID-19 vaccination. CDR3 amino acids: CASSLTGGTTEAFF. CDR3 nucleotide sequence: TGTGCCAGCAGCTTGACAGGGGGGACCACTGAAGCTTTCTTT.